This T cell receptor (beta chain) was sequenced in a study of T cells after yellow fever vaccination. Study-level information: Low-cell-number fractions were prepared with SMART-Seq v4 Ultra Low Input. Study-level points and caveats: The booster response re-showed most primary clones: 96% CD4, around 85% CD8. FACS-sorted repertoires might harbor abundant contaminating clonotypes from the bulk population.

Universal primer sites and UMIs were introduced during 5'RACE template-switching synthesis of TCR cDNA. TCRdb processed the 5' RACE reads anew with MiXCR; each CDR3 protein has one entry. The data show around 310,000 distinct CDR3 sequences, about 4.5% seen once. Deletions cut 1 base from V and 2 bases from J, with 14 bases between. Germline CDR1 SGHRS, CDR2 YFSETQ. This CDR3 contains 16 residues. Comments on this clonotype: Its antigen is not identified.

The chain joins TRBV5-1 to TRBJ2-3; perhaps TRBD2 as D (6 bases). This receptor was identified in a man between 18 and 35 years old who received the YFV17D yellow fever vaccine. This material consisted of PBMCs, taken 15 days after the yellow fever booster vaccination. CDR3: CASSLTPGLNTDTQYF. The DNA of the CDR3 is TGCGCCAGCAGCTTGACCCCGGGACTCAACACAGATACGCAGTATTTT.